Below, 23 T cell receptor beta chains from the same sample are listed, as sequenced in a study of beta chain features in type 1 diabetes. Expressed TCRB transcripts got sequenced, as all isolated RNA was reverse transcribed. TCRdb keeps only in-frame clones here, not all; method: immunoSEQ multiplex PCR. The sample records roughly 610,000 clones, 15% to 17% being singletons. Source material: naive CD4+ T cells from blood. These receptors were taken from a man aged 18 to 29 in good health.

This chain connects TRBV9 to TRBJ2-3; TRBD2 matches 8 bases. The CDR3 is made up of 15 amino acids. V shed 3 bases and J 7 bases; nucleotides not matched to a gene: 10. Germline assignment: CDR1 SGDLS and CDR2 YYNGEE. CDR3 in DNA: TGTGCCAGCAGCGATTTCGGGGGGGCCATGTATACGCAGTATTTT. This sequence encodes CASSDFGGAMYTQYF.

DNA for the CDR3: TGCAGTGCCGACGGGTATACGCAGTATTTT. Its protein is CSADGYTQYF. The rearrangement links TRBV20-1 to TRBJ2-3; D gene unclear. The CDR3 length is 10 residues. V dropped 6 bases and J dropped 7 bases, with 8 bases sitting between them. The germline V gene encodes CDR1 DFQATT and CDR2 SNEGSKA (reference sequence).

This clone turned up a few times. The rearrangement links TRBV2 to TRBJ2-5; 12 nucleotides line up with TRBD2. Per the germline V gene, CDR1 is SNHLY and CDR2 is FYNNEI. This CDR3 is 15 amino acids long. Trimming took 4 bases from V and 1 from J; bases not matched to a gene: 1. The CDR3 DNA reads as TGTGCCAGCAGTGTGACTAGCGGGGGCCAAGAGACCCAGTACTTC. It codes for CASSVTSGGQETQYF.

This clone occurred a few times. The CDR3 DNA is TGCGCCAGCAGCATACGACAGGGACGGGATGAGCAGTTCTTC. It yields the protein CASSIRQGRDEQFF. The V call is TRBV5-1, the J call TRBJ2-1, with TRBD1 identical over 7 bases. The CDR3 covers 14 residues. J was trimmed by 8 bases and V by 4 bases; bases with no gene match: 9. Germline CDR1 reads SGHRS; CDR2 reads YFSETQ. The full variable domain, completed using reference TRBV5-1 and TRBJ2-1, is KAGVTQTPRYLIKTRGQQVTLSCSPISGHRSVSWYQQTPGQGLQFLFEYFSETQRNKGNFPGRFSGRQFSNSRSEMNVSTLELGDSALYLCASSIRQGRDEQFFGPGTRLTVL.

The chain links TRBV28 to TRBJ2-2, with 8 positions matching TRBD1. The CDR3 extends over 15 amino acids. Losses at the gene ends were 2 bases for V and 4 bases for J; bases not matched to a gene: 3. The germline V gene encodes CDR1 MDHEN and CDR2 SYDVKM. Here the CDR3 reads CASSLPRGLTGELFF. CDR3 nucleotide sequence: TGTGCCAGCAGTTTACCCAGGGGGCTCACCGGGGAGCTGTTTTTT.

This chain connects TRBV27 to TRBJ1-2; D remains ambiguous. The V gene's germline CDR1 is MNHEY and CDR2 SMNVEV (reference sequence). This CDR3 contains 14 residues. The V end lost 5 bases, the J end lost 3 bases, and 13 bases lay between the germline ends. CDR3 coding DNA: TGTGCCAGCAGTGGATACGGACGGGACTATGGCTACACCTTC. Translating gives CASSGYGRDYGYTF.

Only a few counts were recorded for this clone. The genes are TRBV6-1 and TRBJ2-4; the match to TRBD1 covers 8 bases. This CDR3 region has 13 residues. V lost 6 bases and J lost 6; bases outside the gene matches: 4. Germline V gene data show CDR1 as MNHNS and CDR2 as SASEGT. DNA of the CDR3: TGTGCCAGCAGGGGGGACAGGCCAAACATTCAGTACTTC. The encoded protein is CASRGDRPNIQYF.

This rearrangement joins TRBV4-3 to TRBJ1-6; D uncertain. V shed 0 bases and J shed 0 bases, with 6 bases lying between them. Germline V lookup: CDR1 LGHNA, CDR2 YSLEER. The CDR3 spans 16 residues. For the CDR3, the DNA is TGCGCCAGCAGCCAAGAGGTTCTCTCCTATAATTCACCCCTCCACTTT. Amino acid sequence: CASSQEVLSYNSPLHF.

This clone was observed a few times. V is TRBV7-2 and J is TRBJ2-7; D is unclear. Germline assignment: CDR1 SGHTA and CDR2 FQGNSA. V lost 5 bases and J 4 bases, leaving 12 bases between the germline ends. The CDR3 runs 13 residues. CDR3 bases: TGTGCCAGCAGCCCCCGAAGTTGGTACGAGCAGTACTTC. Its protein product is CASSPRSWYEQYF.

This clone has just a few counts. The V gene is TRBV5-4, the J gene TRBJ1-2; 9 bases map to TRBD1. With 3 bases clipped from V and 1 base from J, the junction kept 7 bases outside the gene matches. The CDR3 spans 16 residues. Germline CDR1 reads SGHNT; CDR2 reads YYREEE (reference sequence). CDR3 loop: CASSSAKTGGNYGYTF. The CDR3 coding sequence is TGTGCCAGCAGCTCAGCTAAGACAGGGGGTAACTATGGCTACACCTTC.

This clone was seen a handful of times. The rearrangement links TRBV27 to TRBJ1-2; no firm D call. CDR3 length equals 12 residues. Trimming removed 3 bases at V and 8 bases at J, with 10 bases between. CDR1 and CDR2 from the germline V gene are MNHEY and SMNVEV (reference sequence). The CDR3: CASSFKGWGYTF. For the CDR3, the DNA is TGTGCCAGCAGTTTTAAGGGTTGGGGCTACACCTTC.

The sample holds a few counts of this clone. The chain carries TRBV7-9 and TRBJ1-2; D gene unclear. V was trimmed by 5 bases and J by 4 bases, leaving 8 bases between them. The CDR3 loop spans 12 amino acids. From germline, CDR1 is SEHNR and CDR2 FQNEAQ (reference sequence). The CDR3 spells CASSPKGYGYTF. CDR3 nucleotides: TGTGCCAGCAGCCCCAAGGGCTATGGCTACACCTTC.

This clone occurred a few times. V usage is TRBV7-2 and J usage is TRBJ2-2; 9 positions agree with TRBD1. CDR1 SGHTA and CDR2 FQGNSA come from the germline V gene. The CDR3 is 18 amino acids. Unmatched junction bases numbered 14, after V lost 5 bases and J lost 4 bases. CDR3 loop: CASSRRGRDREATGELFF. In DNA form, the CDR3 reads TGTGCCAGCAGCCGGCGGGGAAGGGACAGGGAGGCCACCGGGGAGCTGTTTTTT.

This clone has just a few counts. V gene TRBV7-9 combines with J gene TRBJ1-1; D is undetermined. The CDR3 extends over 14 amino acids. V was pared by 2 bases and J by 5 bases, with 12 bases between. In germline, CDR1 is SEHNR, CDR2 FQNEAQ (reference sequence). Here the CDR3 reads CASSLQVVGTEAFF. In DNA, the CDR3 is TGTGCCAGCAGCTTACAGGTAGTTGGGACTGAAGCTTTCTTT.

This clone was observed a handful of times. The chain combines TRBV11-2 with TRBJ2-2; 8 bases match TRBD1. Germline lookup yields CDR1 SGHAT and CDR2 FQNNGV. The V and J ends lost 6 bases and 2 bases, in that order; junction bases with no gene match: 5. The CDR3 has 15 residues. CDR3 amino acids: CASRRGQANTGELFF. For the CDR3, the DNA is TGTGCCAGCAGGCGGGGACAGGCCAACACCGGGGAGCTGTTTTTT. The whole variable domain, remainder taken from reference TRBV11-2 and TRBJ2-2, is EAGVAQSPRYKIIEKRQSVAFWCNPISGHATLYWYQQILGQGPKLLIQFQNNGVVDDSQLPKDRFSAERLKGVDSTLKIQPAKLEDSAVYLCASRRGQANTGELFFGEGSRLTVL.

This clone was counted a few times. The chain combines TRBV7-2 with TRBJ2-5, with 8 bases matching TRBD2. The CDR3 is 15 amino acids. In germline, CDR1 is SGHTA, CDR2 FQGNSA. V gave up 5 bases and J gave up 5 bases; unmatched junction bases: 10. CDR3 nucleotide sequence: TGTGCCAGCAGCCTTGGCGGGGGGCAGGTGGAGACCCAGTACTTC. Translated: CASSLGGGQVETQYF.

J is TRBJ2-5 and V is TRBV7-9; 7 nucleotides match TRBD1. This CDR3 has 14 residues. Trimming at V came to 5 bases and at J to 5 bases, leaving 8 bases not matched to a gene. CDR1 and CDR2 (germline): SEHNR, FQNEAQ (reference sequence). CDR3 protein: CASSATGVAETQYF. In DNA form, the CDR3 reads TGTGCCAGCAGCGCTACAGGGGTGGCGGAGACCCAGTACTTC.

The J gene is TRBJ2-5, the V gene TRBV19, with D perhaps TRBD1 or TRBD2 (5 bases each). Germline CDR1 LNHDA, CDR2 SQIVND (reference sequence). CDR3 length: 14 amino acids. V gave up 1 base and J gave up 2 bases, with 8 bases separating them. CDR3 bases: TGTGCCAGTAGTATAGGAGGGGTACAAGAGACCCAGTACTTC. This sequence encodes CASSIGGVQETQYF.

The V and J genes are TRBV9 and TRBJ2-5; D is ambiguous. This CDR3 is built from 13 residues. CDR1 and CDR2 from the germline V gene are SGDLS and YYNGEE. Deletions cut 0 bases from V and 5 bases from J, with 8 bases between. DNA of the CDR3: TGTGCCAGCAGCGTAGTATTCGGCGAGACCCAGTACTTC. Translated, it gives CASSVVFGETQYF.

The CDR3 region has the DNA TGTGCCAGCGTTAGACAGGGTAACACAGATACGCAGTATTTT. Its translation: CASVRQGNTDTQYF. The chain recombines TRBV2 with TRBJ2-3; 7 bases line up with TRBD1. Per the germline V gene, CDR1 is SNHLY and CDR2 is FYNNEI. The length of the CDR3 is 14 residues. The junction had 7 bases not matched to a gene; V was cut back by 8 bases and J by 2 bases. Full variable domain (missing parts from reference TRBV2 and TRBJ2-3): EPEVTQTPSHQVTQMGQEVILRCVPISNHLYFYWYRQILGQKVEFLVSFYNNEISEKSEIFDDQFSVERPDGSNFTLKIRSTKLEDSAMYFCASVRQGNTDTQYFGPGTRLTVL.

The chain carries TRBV6-1 and TRBJ1-1, with D uncertain. Germline CDR1 reads MNHNS; CDR2 reads SASEGT. The CDR3 runs 15 residues. V lost 6 bases, J lost 2 bases, and 16 bases lay in between. The DNA of the CDR3 is TGTGCCAGCAGATTAGAAACAGTAATCAACACTGAAGCTTTCTTT. It encodes CASRLETVINTEAFF.

V is TRBV5-1 and J is TRBJ2-3, with D possibly matching TRBD2 (6 bases). Trimming pared 4 bases from V and 6 bases from J, leaving 9 bases between. Germline CDR1 SGHRS, CDR2 YFSETQ. The CDR3 consists of 12 residues. The CDR3 is CASSPRGDTQYF. CDR3 in DNA: TGCGCCAGCAGCCCCCGGGGGGATACGCAGTATTTT.

The chain links TRBV5-4 to TRBJ2-3, with 9 bases lining up with TRBD1. The trim removed 0 bases at V and 1 base at J, leaving 0 bases unmatched. The CDR3 is made up of 15 amino acids. The V gene's germline CDR1 is SGHNT and CDR2 YYREEE (reference sequence). In DNA, the CDR3 is TGTGCCAGCAGCTTGGGGGACAGGGGCACAGATACGCAGTATTTT. This codes for CASSLGDRGTDTQYF.